This T cell receptor (beta chain) originates from a study of cytotoxic CD8 clonotypes in ibrutinib-treated CLL. Assay: immunoSEQ multiplex PCR; the TCRdb copy retains only in-frame clones and omits some. In the table there are fewer than 400,000 clones, approximately 67% of which are singletons. Germline CDR1 SGDLS, CDR2 YYNGEE. V lost 7 bases and J 1 base, leaving 5 bases between the germline ends. The CDR3 spans 11 residues. This clonotype originated in a human donor with chronic lymphocytic leukemia. The chain is built from TRBV9 and TRBJ1-1; no firm D call. The sample in question was PBMCs, obtained after 36 months of ibrutinib treatment. CDR3 bases: TGTGCCAGCCGGGGGAACACTGAAGCTTTCTTT. Protein sequence: CASRGNTEAFF.